A selection of T cell receptor beta chains follows, all from one sample in a study of post-analysis software for immune sequencing data. TCRdb fed the PCR reads into MiXCR, producing one record per CDR3 protein. This table has hundreds of thousands of distinct CDR3 sequences, 53% appearing once. Sequencing used blood. All receptors come from a girl between 5 and 17 years old with multiple sclerosis. CDR3s include the opening cysteine and the closing phenylalanine or tryptophan. A D gene is named only where the DNA matches it firmly. Clone size is stated in some rows and not others, as once, few, many or a class when expanded.

TRBJ1-1,-,TRBV27,few,CASSFQGPAGILTEAFF,TGTGCCAGCAGTTTTCAGGGGCCCGCAGGGATCCTCACTGAAGCTTTCTTT
TRBJ2-2,-,TRBV2,-,CASKEPGELFF,TGTGCCAGCAAAGAACCCGGGGAGCTGTTTTTT
TRBJ2-6,-,TRBV7-2,-,CASSAQVGGANVLTF,TGTGCCAGCAGCGCCCAGGTTGGTGGGGCCAACGTCCTGACTTTC
TRBJ2-7,TRBD1,TRBV10-3,-,CAITGDRGRYEQYF,TGTGCCATCACCGGGGACAGGGGACGCTACGAGCAGTACTTC
TRBJ2-1,-,TRBV11-2,once,CASSNNIWGLAYNEQFF,TGTGCCAGCAGCAATAATATCTGGGGGCTAGCATACAATGAGCAGTTCTTC
TRBJ2-1,TRBD2,TRBV7-6,few,CASSLSAGGPNEQFF,TGTGCCAGCAGCTTAAGTGCGGGAGGTCCTAATGAGCAGTTCTTC
TRBJ2-1,TRBD2,TRBV7-8,-,CASSQTSGAFNEQFF,TGTGCCAGCAGTCAAACTAGCGGGGCTTTCAATGAGCAGTTCTTC
TRBJ1-5,-,TRBV5-5,-,CASSTRGIYSKQPQHF,TGTGCCAGCAGTACGCGGGGGATCTATAGCAAACAGCCCCAGCATTTT
TRBJ2-5,-,TRBV11-1,-,CASSLSRPQETQYF,TGTGCCAGCAGCTTAAGTAGGCCCCAAGAGACCCAGTACTTC
TRBJ1-4,-,TRBV5-1,-,CASSLAEGATNEKLFF,TGCGCCAGCAGCTTGGCAGAGGGCGCAACTAATGAAAAACTGTTTTTT
TRBJ2-1,-,TRBV20-1,few,CSASGINEQFF,TGCAGTGCCAGCGGAATAAATGAGCAGTTCTTC
TRBJ2-3,-,TRBV5-1,few,CASSSPDGTDTQYF,TGCGCCAGCAGTAGTCCGGATGGCACAGATACGCAGTATTTT
TRBJ2-7,-,TRBV5-1,many,CASSLRDRTYEQYF,TGTGCCAGCAGTTTGCGGGACAGAACCTACGAGCAGTACTTC
TRBJ2-7,-,TRBV7-3,-,CASSHTGSSEQYF,TGTGCCAGCAGCCATACCGGGAGCTCTGAGCAGTACTTC
TRBJ1-5,-,TRBV5-1,few,CASSPGGRVGSQPQHF,TGCGCCAGCAGCCCCGGTGGCAGAGTGGGATCTCAGCCCCAGCATTTT
TRBJ2-1,-,TRBV11-3,-,CASSLDLFSFEQFF,TGTGCCAGCAGCTTAGATCTTTTCAGCTTTGAGCAGTTCTTC
TRBJ2-5,-,TRBV6-6,-,CASKRKVGEETQYF,TGTGCCAGCAAGCGTAAGGTTGGAGAAGAGACCCAGTACTTC
TRBJ2-1,-,TRBV13,-,CASSLGLQVPYNEQFF,TGTGCCAGCAGCTTAGGCCTACAGGTACCCTACAATGAGCAGTTCTTC
TRBJ2-1,TRBD2,TRBV7-3,-,CASSTGGGRAYNEQFF,TGTGCCAGCAGCACCGGAGGCGGGAGGGCGTACAATGAGCAGTTCTTC
TRBJ2-3,-,TRBV20-1,few,CSARSGQTDTQYF,TGCAGTGCTCGGTCGGGACAAACAGATACGCAGTATTTT
TRBJ1-2,-,TRBV6-2/TRBV6-3,-,CANTRDNYGYTF,TGTGCCAACACCCGGGACAACTATGGCTACACCTTC
TRBJ1-2,-,TRBV27,few,CASRAWAPRGYGYTF,TGTGCCAGCAGGGCATGGGCCCCTAGGGGCTATGGCTACACCTTC
TRBJ1-1,-,TRBV6-2/TRBV6-3,once,CASSRATGNTEAFF,TGTGCCAGCAGTCGGGCTACGGGGAACACTGAAGCTTTCTTT
TRBJ1-6,-,TRBV12-3/TRBV12-4,few,CASAWGRANSPLHF,TGTGCCAGCGCTTGGGGGAGGGCCAATTCACCCCTCCACTTT
TRBJ2-1,-,TRBV7-2,-,CASSHRALRTNEQFF,TGTGCCAGCAGCCACCGGGCCCTCCGCACCAATGAGCAGTTCTTC
TRBJ1-2,-,TRBV10-3,-,CAISELTDYGYTF,TGTGCCATCAGTGAGTTAACGGACTATGGCTACACCTTC
TRBJ2-5,-,TRBV7-3,few,CASSPTRTQETQYF,TGTGCCAGCAGCCCCACACGGACCCAAGAGACCCAGTACTTC
TRBJ1-2,TRBD1,TRBV12-3/TRBV12-4,-,CASSLRDRGGYTF,TGTGCCAGCAGTTTAAGGGACAGGGGCGGCTACACCTTC
TRBJ2-3,-,TRBV3-1,-,CASSPDFDTQYF,TGTGCCAGCAGCCCGGATTTCGATACGCAGTATTTT
TRBJ2-7,TRBD1,TRBV5-1,-,CASSSYRDRVFEQYF,TGCGCCAGCAGTTCCTACCGGGACAGGGTCTTCGAGCAGTACTTC
TRBJ1-2,-,TRBV6-2/TRBV6-3,-,CASSSGGVYGYTF,TGTGCCAGCAGTTCCGGGGGCGTCTATGGCTACACCTTC
TRBJ1-1,-,TRBV11-2,-,CASSLDSYLGSGAFF,TGTGCCAGCAGCTTAGACTCCTATCTAGGCTCAGGGGCTTTCTTT
TRBJ2-4,-,TRBV7-2,-,CASSSRSGQRDIQYF,TGTGCCAGCAGCTCGAGGTCCGGACAAAGAGACATTCAGTACTTC
TRBJ2-3,TRBD2,TRBV20-1,-,CSARPTAGGPSTDTQYF,TGCAGTGCTAGACCGACGGCGGGGGGGCCGAGCACAGATACGCAGTATTTT
TRBJ2-1,-,TRBV5-1,-,CASSVNNNEQFF,TGCGCCAGCAGCGTTAACAACAATGAGCAGTTCTTC
TRBJ2-1,-,TRBV27,-,CASSLFRGNEQFF,TGTGCCAGCAGTTTATTCAGGGGTAATGAGCAGTTCTTC
TRBJ2-5,-,TRBV11-2,-,CASSSTRTTQETQYF,TGTGCCAGCAGCTCCACCAGGACAACCCAAGAGACCCAGTACTTC
TRBJ1-5,TRBD1,TRBV15,few,CATSETGDSNQPQHF,TGTGCCACCAGTGAGACAGGGGATAGCAATCAGCCCCAGCATTTT
TRBJ2-7,TRBD1,TRBV9,-,CASSDPHRGRYEQYF,TGTGCCAGCAGCGACCCTCACAGGGGGCGCTACGAGCAGTACTTC
TRBJ2-7,TRBD1,TRBV29-1,-,CSVGPTGGRLSYEQYF,TGCAGCGTTGGGCCCACAGGGGGCCGTCTATCCTACGAGCAGTACTTC
TRBJ2-3,TRBD2,TRBV20-1,-,CSARTDGGITDTQYF,TGCAGTGCTAGGACCGACGGGGGGATCACAGATACGCAGTATTTT
TRBJ2-1,-,TRBV3-1,-,CASSHWTSGSYNEQFF,TGCGCCAGCAGCCACTGGACTTCCGGCTCCTACAATGAGCAGTTCTTC